This T cell receptor beta chain appears in the sequencing data of a study of shared clonotypes between healthy human individuals. Study results and caveats: When naive CD4 clonotypes were compared across a few donors, roughly 4.9% were shared. Larger estimated richness was generally seen in naive subsets than in memory subsets.

A note on this clone: Its specificity is unknown.

The method was immunoSEQ multiplex PCR; TCRdb's version includes in-frame clones alone and lacks a portion of them. The sample contains some 2,100,000 clones, 95% of which appear only once. Per germline, CDR1 SNHLY and CDR2 FYNNEI. J lost 9 bases, V lost 6 bases, and 6 bases had no gene match. The CDR3 runs to 13 residues. Study donors comprised healthy, HIV-negative adults devoid of recent acute infection or vaccination. Material for sequencing was naive CD4+ T cells sorted from blood. As to subset: CD45RA+ positively selected. V gene TRBV2 combines with J gene TRBJ1-5; 9 positions match TRBD1. This TCR was sampled from a man between 18 and 35 years old in good health. CDR3 DNA: TGTGCCAGCAGCCCAGGACAGGGGTCGCCCCAGCATTTT. It specifies CASSPGQGSPQHF.